A selection of T cell receptor beta chains follows, all from one sample in a study of persistence of HIV-infected CD4 T cells. TCRdb keeps only in-frame clones here, not all; method: immunoSEQ multiplex PCR. Counted here are tens of thousands of clones, 82% occurring once; the ten biggest clones make up 5% to 7%. Their antigens remain unidentified. The sample was CD4+ T cells sorted from PBMCs after roughly 18-hour stimulation, taken from a patient who received antiretroviral therapy. These receptors were collected from an adult woman with HIV who was CMV-seropositive. CDR3s include the opening cysteine and the closing phenylalanine or tryptophan. D genes are given only for firm matches. Rows may omit the clone size; those that give it use once, few, many or a size class.

TGCGCCAGCAGTTTTGAGGTGTACAGTGACACTGAAGCTTTCTTT CASSFEVYSDTEAFF - TRBJ1-1 TRBV5-1 -
TGTGCCAGCTCCGCTGAAGGGGCCGGGGGCACTGAAGCTTTCTTT CASSAEGAGGTEAFF few TRBJ1-1 TRBV2 -
TGTGCCAGCAGTGCGGACAGGGGGTGGGCCACAGATACGCAGTATTTT CASSADRGWATDTQYF - TRBJ2-3 TRBV27 TRBD1
TGTGCCAGCAGTGGGGACTGGGAATACGAGCAGTACTTC CASSGDWEYEQYF once TRBJ2-7 TRBV6-6 -
TGTGCCAGCAGTTACTCGACCGAAACTTCACCCCTCCACTTT CASSYSTETSPLHF - TRBJ1-6 TRBV6-2/TRBV6-3 -
TGTGCCAGTAGTATTACGGGACAGGGGACTGAAGCTTTCTTT CASSITGQGTEAFF - TRBJ1-1 TRBV19 TRBD1
TGTGCCAGCAGCTCCCCACAGGGGGATGGCTACACCTTC CASSSPQGDGYTF - TRBJ1-2 TRBV11-1 TRBD1
TGCGCCAGCAGCGAAGGCCCTGGGGCTTATGGCTACACCTTC CASSEGPGAYGYTF - TRBJ1-2 TRBV5-1 -
TGTGCCAGCTCACCAAACAGCCAAGAGACCCAGTACTTC CASSPNSQETQYF - TRBJ2-5 TRBV18 -
TGCGCCAGCAGCTTGGCTCCCTACGACGGGACCCAGTACTTC CASSLAPYDGTQYF once TRBJ2-5 TRBV5-1 -
TGTGCCAGCAGCCGCGTTTTGGGGACAGGGATCTACGAGCAGTACTTC CASSRVLGTGIYEQYF - TRBJ2-7 TRBV5-6 TRBD1
TGTGCCACCTCTGGATGGGACGGTAATGAAAAACTGTTTTTT CATSGWDGNEKLFF - TRBJ1-4 TRBV15 -
TGTGCCAGTAGTATCAGGACAAACATGAACACTGAAGCTTTCTTT CASSIRTNMNTEAFF - TRBJ1-1 TRBV19 -
TGTGCCAGTACAGGGGTCTCTGGAAACACCATATATTTT CASTGVSGNTIYF - TRBJ1-3 TRBV6-5 TRBD1
TGTGCCAGCACTCCAGGGACAGGGGGGAACTATGGCTACACCTTC CASTPGTGGNYGYTF - TRBJ1-2 TRBV6-5 TRBD1
TGTGCCAGCAGCTTAATGGGCGGGAGGGATGAGACCCAGTACTTC CASSLMGGRDETQYF once TRBJ2-5 TRBV7-3 TRBD2
TGTGCCAGCAGCTCTCAAACGCGCGGTGAGCAGTTCTTC CASSSQTRGEQFF - TRBJ2-1 TRBV7-2 -
TGTGCCAGCAGCCATCTTAAGCGGGGGGTCAATGAGCAGTTCTTC CASSHLKRGVNEQFF - TRBJ2-1 TRBV7-2 TRBD2
TGCAGCGTGCGGACGGGTGAAAAACTGTTTTTT CSVRTGEKLFF - TRBJ1-4 TRBV29-1 -
TGTGCCAGCAGCTTACAGGGATGGCGCACTGAAGCTTTCTTT CASSLQGWRTEAFF - TRBJ1-1 TRBV7-2 -
TGTGCCAGCGGGATTAGCGGGAGGGCCCGGTCAGGCCAAGAGACCCAGTACTTC CASGISGRARSGQETQYF once TRBJ2-5 TRBV9 TRBD2
TGTGCCAGCAGTTACGGGGACAGGTCGAGCACTGAAGCTTTCTTT CASSYGDRSSTEAFF - TRBJ1-1 TRBV6-2/TRBV6-3 TRBD1
TGTGCCAGCAGCTCGGGGCCCAAAGAGACCCAGTACTTC CASSSGPKETQYF - TRBJ2-5 TRBV7-8 -
TGTGCCAGCAGCCACATGAGGACTGAAGCTTTCTTT CASSHMRTEAFF - TRBJ1-1 TRBV14 -
TGCGCCAGCAGCTTCGGACAGGGAGGCACAGATACGCAGTATTTT CASSFGQGGTDTQYF - TRBJ2-3 TRBV5-1 TRBD1
TGTGCCATCAGCGCAGGCTGGGCCCAAGCGTCTGGGGCCAACGTCCTGACTTTC CAISAGWAQASGANVLTF - TRBJ2-6 TRBV10-3 -
TGCAGCGTTGAAGATCCCCTACGGAGCACAGATACGCAGTATTTT CSVEDPLRSTDTQYF - TRBJ2-3 TRBV29-1 -
TGTGCCAGCAGCACACCTAGCGGGGGGGCGAGGAATGAGCAGTTCTTC CASSTPSGGARNEQFF - TRBJ2-1 TRBV5-4 TRBD2
TGTGCCAGCAGTAAACAGGAGAACACTGAAGCTTTCTTT CASSKQENTEAFF - TRBJ1-1 TRBV7-3 -
TGTGCCACCAGCAGAGAGGGGGCCCGGTATGGCTACACCTTC CATSREGARYGYTF - TRBJ1-2 TRBV15 -
TGTGCCACCTCCGGGACAGGGTCCGAGACAATCACAGATACGCAGTATTTT CATSGTGSETITDTQYF - TRBJ2-3 TRBV24-1 TRBD1
TGTGCCAGCAGCTTACCGGGGCAGGATAACTATGGCTACACCTTC CASSLPGQDNYGYTF - TRBJ1-2 TRBV5-6 -
TGTGCCAGCAGAACCGGGACAGGGACATATGGCTACACCTTC CASRTGTGTYGYTF - TRBJ1-2 TRBV28 TRBD1
TGCGCCAGCAGCTTCGGGAGCGGGACCCGCACAGATACGCAGTATTTT CASSFGSGTRTDTQYF few TRBJ2-3 TRBV5-1 TRBD2
TGTGCCAGCAGCTTGTTTCCTCGAATCAGGCTGAGGAACACTGAAGCTTTCTTT CASSLFPRIRLRNTEAFF - TRBJ1-1 TRBV5-4 -
TGTGCCAGCAGGATGGTACTGGGGACCTACAATGAGCAGTTCTTC CASRMVLGTYNEQFF - TRBJ2-1 TRBV6-5 -
TGTGCCAGCTCACCTCAGACAGGGTCGGCGTCACCCCTCCACTTT CASSPQTGSASPLHF once TRBJ1-6 TRBV18 TRBD1
TGTGCCAGCAGCTTGAAGTCTAGCGGGCCTATTTTGGAGACCCAGTACTTC CASSLKSSGPILETQYF - TRBJ2-5 TRBV5-4 TRBD2
TGCGCCAGCAGCTTGAATTTCGGGGGGGGCCAAGAGACCCAGTACTTC CASSLNFGGGQETQYF - TRBJ2-5 TRBV5-1 TRBD2
TGTGCCAGCAGCTTATCGGGGGGGCAAGCTTTCTTT CASSLSGGQAFF few TRBJ1-1 TRBV7-9 -
TGTGCCAGCAGGAAAGCGGGAGGGGCCTACAATGAGCAGTTCTTC CASRKAGGAYNEQFF - TRBJ2-1 TRBV7-2 TRBD2
TGTGCCAGCACCCCGGACGGCTCCTATGGCTACACCTTC CASTPDGSYGYTF - TRBJ1-2 TRBV6-2/TRBV6-3 -
TGTGCCAGCAGCTTAAGATCTACAGGGGGAGGCAATGAGCAGTTCTTC CASSLRSTGGGNEQFF - TRBJ2-1 TRBV7-3 TRBD1
TGTGCCAGCAGTTACTCGAATAGGGGGGGGGAAAAACTGTTTTTT CASSYSNRGGEKLFF - TRBJ1-4 TRBV6-5 -
TGCGCCAGCAGCCAAAGCCTTGGCGGCACCTACGAGCAGTACTTC CASSQSLGGTYEQYF - TRBJ2-7 TRBV4-3 -
TGTGCCACTGGTGGGCAGCAAGTGTCCTACGAGCAGTACTTC CATGGQQVSYEQYF - TRBJ2-7 TRBV10-3 -
TGTGCCAGCAGAAGAGCGGGGGGGCCCTCAGATACGCAGTATTTT CASRRAGGPSDTQYF - TRBJ2-3 TRBV7-2 TRBD2
TGCGCCAGCAGTGAGTCAGGGGCTAGCCCTGAGCAGTTCTTC CASSESGASPEQFF - TRBJ2-1 TRBV10-1 -
TGTGCCAGCAGTTACAGGGGGCGAGATGAAGCTTTCTTT CASSYRGRDEAFF - TRBJ1-1 TRBV2 TRBD1
TGCAGCGTACGCGGGACAGCTGAGGGCTACGAGCAGTACTTC CSVRGTAEGYEQYF - TRBJ2-7 TRBV29-1 -
TGTGCCAGTAGTATGACAGGGGCCTATGGCAATCAGCCCCAGCATTTT CASSMTGAYGNQPQHF - TRBJ1-5 TRBV19 TRBD1